The present T cell receptor beta chain was sequenced within a study of glioma-infiltrating T cells after dendritic cell vaccination. Germline V CDR1 and CDR2: SGHVS, FNYEAQ. The V segment lost 1 base and the J segment 5 bases; nucleotides outside the gene matches: 5. The CDR3 spans 16 residues. Using immunoSEQ multiplex PCR, the repertoire was profiled, and TCRdb retains in-frame clones only, with some absent. The repertoire consists of tens of thousands of clones, with 80% to 90% occurring once and the leading ten covering 15% to 17%. V and J are TRBV7-6 and TRBJ2-2; 9 positions agree with TRBD2. This sequence originates from a human donor with glioblastoma. Sequencing used blood, obtained before dendritic cell vaccination. The chain's CDR3 is CASSLEPSGVTGELFF. DNA for the CDR3: TGTGCCAGCAGCTTAGAGCCTAGCGGGGTTACCGGGGAGCTGTTTTTT.